This TCR beta chain comes out of a study of T cell changes during pregnancy in multiple sclerosis. V shed 2 bases, J shed 7 bases, and the junction held 5 bases outside the gene matches. CDR1 MGHRA and CDR2 YSYEKL come from the germline V gene. This CDR3 is 15 amino acids long. Produced via immunoSEQ multiplex PCR; TCRdb's table is partial and in-frame only. The profile shows roughly 38,000 clones, 80% to 95% of them singletons. The source material was CD4+ T cells from peripheral blood mononuclear cells, sampled after pregnancy. This receptor was taken from a female donor in good health, enrolled as a control in a pregnancy study. The rearrangement uses TRBV4-1 and TRBJ1-4; TRBD1 agrees at 9 bases. The CDR3 DNA follows: TGCGCCAGCAGCCAACCGGGACAGGGAAGTGAAAAACTGTTTTTT. It yields the protein CASSQPGQGSEKLFF.